The 15 T cell receptor beta chains given below trace back to one sample, sequenced in a study of shared clonotypes between healthy human individuals. Libraries were prepared by immunoSEQ multiplex PCR; TCRdb keeps only in-frame clonotypes and omits some of them. Among approximately 1,500,000 clones listed, approximately 98% were seen once. The sample taken for sequencing was naive CD4+ T cells sorted from blood. Subset indicated: CD45RA+ positively selected. These receptors all stem from a man aged 25-40 years in good health.

The V call is TRBV19, the J call TRBJ1-2; weak D call: TRBD1 (5 bases). V lost 3 bases to trimming and J lost 0 bases, with 14 bases between them. Germline lookup yields CDR1 LNHDA and CDR2 SQIVND (reference sequence). The CDR3 is 16 amino acids. Here the CDR3 DNA reads TGTGCCAGTAGTATGATGGCAGGGTGGACTAACTATGGCTACACCTTC. Its translation: CASSMMAGWTNYGYTF. The variable domain in full, with the rest retrieved from reference TRBV19 and TRBJ1-2, is DGGITQSPKYLFRKEGQNVTLSCEQNLNHDAMYWYRQDPGQGLRLIYYSQIVNDFQKGDIAEGYSVSREKKESFPLTVTSAQKNPTAFYLCASSMMAGWTNYGYTFGSGTRLTVV.

The chain joins TRBV15 to TRBJ2-3; 8 nucleotides match TRBD2. CDR3 size: 13 residues. CDR1 and CDR2 from the germline V gene are LNHNV and YYDKDF (reference sequence). V was clipped by 3 bases and J by 7 bases; unmatched bases: 3. CDR3 sequence: CATSSGGAYTQYF. CDR3 in DNA: TGTGCCACCAGCAGCGGGGGGGCTTATACGCAGTATTTT.

The chain couples TRBV29-1 to TRBJ2-5; TRBD2 matches at 10 bases. The V and J ends lost 4 bases and 1 base, in that order; junction bases with no gene match: 9. Germline V lookup: CDR1 SQVTM, CDR2 ANQGSEA. The CDR3 spans 16 residues. CDR3 bases: TGCAGCGTTGGTTGGCTAGCGGGAGTCTCCCAAGAGACCCAGTACTTC. Encoded protein: CSVGWLAGVSQETQYF.

V and J are TRBV6-6 and TRBJ2-7; TRBD1 agrees at 10 bases. The CDR3 sequence is 15 residues long. V shed 4 bases, J shed 4 bases, and the junction held 7 bases outside the gene matches. CDR1 and CDR2 from the germline V gene are MNHNY and SVGAGI (reference sequence). In DNA, the CDR3 is TGTGCCAGCAGTTCGCTCGGGACAGGGGCGTACGAGCAGTACTTC. As protein: CASSSLGTGAYEQYF.

Of note for this clone: Different DNA sequences within this sample yield the same CDR3. The chain recombines TRBV6-5 with TRBJ1-2; 9 nucleotides line up with TRBD1. Germline CDR1 is MNHEY and CDR2 is SVGAGI. Unmatched junction bases numbered 4, after V lost 6 bases and J lost 8 bases. CDR3 length equals 12 residues. The DNA of the CDR3 is TGTGCCAGCAGCCGGACAGGGGCCGGCTACACCTTC. Translation: CASSRTGAGYTF.

This clone appeared once. The V and J genes are TRBV4-3 and TRBJ2-7; D gene ambiguous. Germline CDR1 LGHNA, CDR2 YSLEER. This CDR3 has 13 amino acids. Trimming removed 1 base at V and 2 bases at J, with 6 bases between. CDR3 residues: CASSQVVTYEQYF. The CDR3, as DNA: TGCGCCAGCAGCCAAGTCGTAACCTACGAGCAGTACTTC.

The rearrangement links TRBV9 to TRBJ2-5; TRBD2 aligns across 9 bases. Germline V gene data show CDR1 as SGDLS and CDR2 as YYNGEE. Trimming removed 4 bases from V and 1 base from J; junction bases left unmatched: 2. The CDR3 is 14 amino acids. CDR3 DNA sequence: TGTGCCAGCAGCCCGACTAGCGGCCAAGAGACCCAGTACTTC. This codes for CASSPTSGQETQYF.

J is TRBJ1-3 and V is TRBV4-3, with D possibly matching TRBD1 (5 bases). The germline V and J ends were trimmed by 0 bases and 2 bases, with 14 bases remaining between them. This CDR3 is 17 amino acids long. Looked up from germline, CDR1 is LGHNA and CDR2 is YSLEER. The CDR3 reads CASSQDTTTRAGNTIYF. As DNA, the CDR3 is TGCGCCAGCAGCCAAGATACGACCACCAGGGCTGGAAACACCATATATTTT.

As for this clone: Other DNA sequences in this sample translate to the same CDR3. The V gene is TRBV7-9, the J gene TRBJ2-5; D gene ambiguous. Trimming removed 5 bases from V and 5 bases from J, with 9 bases in between. Germline CDR1 and CDR2: SEHNR and FQNEAQ (reference sequence). The CDR3 length is 12 residues. The CDR3 region has the DNA TGTGCCAGCAGCCCACTCGGGGAGACCCAGTACTTC. This translates into CASSPLGETQYF.

V is TRBV11-2 and J is TRBJ2-7; D is undetermined. Trimming cost V 5 bases and J 0 bases, with 14 bases left between them. CDR3 size: 15 residues. Germline V gives CDR1 SGHAT, CDR2 FQNNGV. The CDR3: CASSPRNGPSYEQYF. CDR3 coding DNA: TGTGCCAGCAGCCCCAGGAATGGACCCTCCTACGAGCAGTACTTC.

This chain connects TRBV7-3 to TRBJ2-2; D uncertain. Germline assignment: CDR1 SGHTA and CDR2 FQGTGA. Trimming removed 3 bases at V and 2 bases at J, with 7 bases between. This CDR3 region has 14 residues. The CDR3 nucleotides read TGTGCCAGCAGCTTGGCCTTCAACACCGGGGAGCTGTTTTTT. Its translation: CASSLAFNTGELFF.

The rearrangement joins TRBV9 to TRBJ2-3; D possibly corresponds to TRBD2 (5 bases). The V and J ends lost 5 bases and 4 bases respectively, with 14 bases between them. CDR3 length: 14 residues. Per germline, CDR1 SGDLS and CDR2 YYNGEE. This CDR3 reads CASSEFGSADTQYF. Here the CDR3 DNA reads TGTGCCAGCAGTGAATTTGGGAGCGCAGATACGCAGTATTTT. The variable domain in full, with the rest retrieved from reference TRBV9 and TRBJ2-3, is DSGVTQTPKHLITATGQRVTLRCSPRSGDLSVYWYQQSLDQGLQFLIQYYNGEERAKGNILERFSAQQFPDLHSELNLSSLELGDSALYFCASSEFGSADTQYFGPGTRLTVL.

The chain has TRBV6-6 and TRBJ2-1, with D perhaps matching TRBD2 (5 bases). Germline CDR1 is MNHNY and CDR2 is SVGAGI (reference sequence). This CDR3 spans 14 amino acids. Trimming removed 8 bases from V and 9 bases from J, with 20 bases in between. The CDR3 DNA reads TGTGCCAGCGCGAGGGCGGTATCGATTCGTGAGCAGTTCTTC. It encodes CASARAVSIREQFF.

The J gene is TRBJ2-1, the V gene TRBV2; 9 bases fit TRBD2. The length of the CDR3 is 14 residues. Germline V gene sequence: CDR1 SNHLY, CDR2 FYNNEI. V shed 11 bases, J shed 2 bases, and the junction held 7 bases outside the gene matches. The CDR3 loop reads CASSLAGPYNEQFF. CDR3 sequence (DNA): TGTGCCTCCTCGCTAGCGGGACCCTACAATGAGCAGTTCTTC.

The V and J genes are TRBV9 and TRBJ2-3; 7 bases line up with TRBD2. With 1 base clipped from V and 3 bases from J, the junction kept 5 bases outside the gene matches. Germline CDR1 SGDLS, CDR2 YYNGEE. CDR3 size: 15 residues. This CDR3 is CASSVNAGATDTQYF. The CDR3 DNA follows: TGTGCCAGCAGCGTAAATGCGGGAGCAACAGATACGCAGTATTTT.